This entry lists 2 T cell receptor beta chains sequenced from one sample in a study of CD8 T cells in Susac syndrome. RNA was extracted with the RNeasy kit, and a quantity of roughly 0.5 to 1 ug was reverse transcribed using random hexamers. Using its own MiXCR run on the immunoSEQ multiplex PCR reads, TCRdb lists one record per CDR3 protein. Of more than 75,000 distinct CDR3 sequences in the sample, roughly 93% were seen once. Sequencing was carried out using CD8+ T cells from PBMCs. These receptor sequences come from a human donor in good health.

The V call is TRBV7-3, the J call TRBJ1-1; D remains unclear. Germline assignment: CDR1 SGHTA and CDR2 FQGTGA. The V and J ends lost 5 bases and 4 bases respectively, with 17 bases between them. CDR3 length: 15 amino acids. The CDR3 DNA reads as TGTGCCAGCAGCCACACGTTGGGGAGAGGCACTGAAGCTTTCTTT. Translating it yields CASSHTLGRGTEAFF. Full variable domain (outside the CDR3, taken from reference TRBV7-3 and TRBJ1-1): GAGVSQTPSNKVTEKGKYVELRCDPISGHTALYWYRQSLGQGPEFLIYFQGTGAADDSGLPNDRFFAVRPEGSVSTLKIQRTERGDSAVYLCASSHTLGRGTEAFFGQGTRLTVV.

The V call is TRBV27, the J call TRBJ1-2; D gene uncertain. The CDR3 contains 13 residues. Deletions cut 3 bases from V and 2 bases from J, with 7 bases between. Germline V lookup: CDR1 MNHEY, CDR2 SMNVEV (reference sequence). In DNA, the CDR3 is TGTGCCAGCAGTTTGAGGCGGAACTATGGCTACACCTTC. The encoded protein is CASSLRRNYGYTF.